The clone carrying this TCR beta chain was counted a few times. With V trimmed by 6 bases and J by 2 bases, 3 bases remained unmatched. Germline assignment: CDR1 LNHDA and CDR2 SQIVND (reference sequence). The CDR3 sequence is 14 residues long. These data originate in a study of T cells in Graves' hyperthyroidism and ophthalmopathy. RNA transcripts were the template for amplifying TCR beta CDR3 regions. The HTBI primer set drove a first-round RT-PCR of the TCR CDR3. Using its own MiXCR run on the multiplex PCR reads, TCRdb lists one record per CDR3 protein. The table records approximately 400,000 distinct CDR3 sequences, 11% to 15% of them present only once.

The receptor's source is a woman between 55 and 75 years old with Graves' hyperthyroidism. The chain joins TRBV19 to TRBJ2-7, with TRBD2 matching over 11 bases. The specimen sequenced was blood. The CDR3 region has the DNA TGTGCCAGTAGATGGACTAGCGGGCCCTACGAGCAGTACTTC. Protein sequence: CASRWTSGPYEQYF.